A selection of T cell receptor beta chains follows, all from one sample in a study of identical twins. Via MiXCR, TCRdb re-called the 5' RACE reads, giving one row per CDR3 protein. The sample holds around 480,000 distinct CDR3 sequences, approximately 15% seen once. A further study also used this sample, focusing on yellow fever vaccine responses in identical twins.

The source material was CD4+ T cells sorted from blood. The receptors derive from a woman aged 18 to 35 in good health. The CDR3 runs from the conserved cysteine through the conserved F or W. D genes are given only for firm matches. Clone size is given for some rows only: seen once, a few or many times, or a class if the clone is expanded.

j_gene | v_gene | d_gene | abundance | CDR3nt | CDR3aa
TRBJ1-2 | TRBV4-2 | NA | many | TGTGCCAGCAGCCCGGGGGGTACTTATGGCTACACCTTC | CASSPGGTYGYTF
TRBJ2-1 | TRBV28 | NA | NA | TGTGCCAGCAGCCCCAGGGGTAAAATAGGGAATGAGCAGTTCTTC | CASSPRGKIGNEQFF
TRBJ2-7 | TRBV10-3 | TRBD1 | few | TGTGCCATCAGCGGACAGGGCAACGAGCAGTACTTC | CAISGQGNEQYF
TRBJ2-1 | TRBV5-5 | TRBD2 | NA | TGTGCCAGCAGCTTCCGGGGACTAGCGGGTTACAATGAGCAGTTCTTC | CASSFRGLAGYNEQFF
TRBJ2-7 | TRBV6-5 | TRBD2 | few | TGTGCCAGCAGTTACTTGGGACTAGCGGGATCTAACGAGCAGTACTTC | CASSYLGLAGSNEQYF
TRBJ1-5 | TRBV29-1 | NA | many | TGCAGCGTCCTCACGGGGAACCAGCCCCAGCATTTT | CSVLTGNQPQHF
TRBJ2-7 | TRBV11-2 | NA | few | TGTGCCAGCAGCTTAGGGGACGGAACCTACGAGCAGTACTTC | CASSLGDGTYEQYF
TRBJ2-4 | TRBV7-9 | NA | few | TGTGCCAGCAGCTTAGCTCGGGGAAACATTCAGTACTTC | CASSLARGNIQYF
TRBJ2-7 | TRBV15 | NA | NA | TGTGCCACCAGCAGAGATAGCTTTACCACCTCCTACGAGCAGTACTTC | CATSRDSFTTSYEQYF
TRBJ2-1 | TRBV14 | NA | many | TGTGCCAGCAGCCAGGAGATTACGAGTTCCTGGTTCTTC | CASSQEITSSWFF
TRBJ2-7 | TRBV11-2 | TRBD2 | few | TGTGCCAGCAGCTTAGCGGGACTAGCGGGAGGCTACGAGCAGTACTTC | CASSLAGLAGGYEQYF
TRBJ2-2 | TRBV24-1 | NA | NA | TGTGCCACCAGTGATTTTACCGGGGAGCTGTTTTTT | CATSDFTGELFF
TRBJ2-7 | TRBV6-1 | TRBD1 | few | TGTGCCAGCAGACCCTACAGGGGCAACTCCTACGAGCAGTACTTC | CASRPYRGNSYEQYF
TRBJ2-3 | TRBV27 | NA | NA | TGTGCCAGCAGTCCCTACCACCTCACAGATACGCAGTATTTT | CASSPYHLTDTQYF
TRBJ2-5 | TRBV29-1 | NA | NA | TGCAGCGTTGGGGCAGGGGCGGAAGAGACCCAGTACTTC | CSVGAGAEETQYF
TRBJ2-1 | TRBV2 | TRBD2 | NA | TGTGCCAGCAGTGGCCCGACTAGCGGCTCCATCAATGAGCAGTTCTTC | CASSGPTSGSINEQFF
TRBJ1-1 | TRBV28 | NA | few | TGTGCCAGCAGTTTAGGGTACCCTAACCCCCCTGAAGCTTTCTTT | CASSLGYPNPPEAFF
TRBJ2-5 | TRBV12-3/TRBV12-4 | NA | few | TGTGCCAGCAGTTTAGACGAGGAGACCCAGTACTTC | CASSLDEETQYF
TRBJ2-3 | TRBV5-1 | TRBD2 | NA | TGCGCCAGCAGCTCCGGGACTAGTAATTTGGGGGATACGCAGTATTTT | CASSSGTSNLGDTQYF
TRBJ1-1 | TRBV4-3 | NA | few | TGCGCCAGCAGCCAAGTGAGGGTGGCTGGGGGGTACACTGAAGCTTTCTTT | CASSQVRVAGGYTEAFF
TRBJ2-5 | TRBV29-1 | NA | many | TGCAGCTGGGGAGGTTTGAAAGAGACCCAGTACTTC | CSWGGLKETQYF
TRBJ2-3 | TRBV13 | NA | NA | TGTGCCAGCAGCCGTTCCAACAGGGGAGGTGGATTGGCGATCCGCACAGATACGCAGTATTTT | CASSRSNRGGGLAIRTDTQYF
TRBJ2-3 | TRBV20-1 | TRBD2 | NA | TGCAGTGCTAGTAAACTAGCGGGAGCTTCAGATACGCAGTATTTT | CSASKLAGASDTQYF
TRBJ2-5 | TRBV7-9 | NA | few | TGTGCCAGCAGCCAAAATTGGGGGGGCGAGACCCAGTACTTC | CASSQNWGGETQYF
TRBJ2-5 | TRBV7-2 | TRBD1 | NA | TGTGCCAGCAGCCCCGGACAGGCTGGCCAAGAGACCCAGTACTTC | CASSPGQAGQETQYF
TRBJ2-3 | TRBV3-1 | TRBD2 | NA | TGTGCCAGCAGCCGAGTAGGAGGGACTATCACAGATACGCAGTATTTT | CASSRVGGTITDTQYF
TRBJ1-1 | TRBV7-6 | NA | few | TGTGCCAGCAGGATGCAGTCCGGCACTGAAGCTTTCTTT | CASRMQSGTEAFF
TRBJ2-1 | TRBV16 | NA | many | TGTGCCAGCAGCCAGTATCCTGAGCAGTTCTTC | CASSQYPEQFF
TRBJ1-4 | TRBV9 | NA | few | TGTGCCAGCAGCACGGGACGCACGACTGGACTGTTTTTT | CASSTGRTTGLFF
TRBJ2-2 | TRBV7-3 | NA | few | TGTGCCAGCAGCCCTCGCGGGGAATACACCGGGGAGCTGTTTTTT | CASSPRGEYTGELFF
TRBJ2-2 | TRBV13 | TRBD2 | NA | TGTGCCAGCAGCCTCTCGGGGACTAGCAACACCGGGGAGCTGTTTTTT | CASSLSGTSNTGELFF
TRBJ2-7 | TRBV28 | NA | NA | TGTGCCAGCAGTTTGCGTGTACCCTACGAGCAGTACTTC | CASSLRVPYEQYF
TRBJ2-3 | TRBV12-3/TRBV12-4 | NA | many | TGTGCCAGCAGTCCATCTGGAGCAGATACGCAGTATTTT | CASSPSGADTQYF
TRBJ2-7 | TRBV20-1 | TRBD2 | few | TGCAGTGGGGGACTACACCTTACCGGCGAGCAGTACTTC | CSGGLHLTGEQYF
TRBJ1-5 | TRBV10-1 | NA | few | TGCGCCACCCGGGTCCTGGAACAGCCCCAGCATTTT | CATRVLEQPQHF
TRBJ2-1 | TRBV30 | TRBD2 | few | TGTGCCTGGAGGGGCCTAGCGGGCCACAATGAGCAGTTCTTC | CAWRGLAGHNEQFF
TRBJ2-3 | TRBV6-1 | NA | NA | TGTGCCGTCAACGCCGGGGCAGAGGGACAAGATACGCCGTATTTT | CAVNAGAEGQDTPYF
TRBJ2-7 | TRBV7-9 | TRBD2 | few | TGTGCCAGCAGCCCGGGGACTAGCTGGTCCTACGAGCAGTACTTC | CASSPGTSWSYEQYF
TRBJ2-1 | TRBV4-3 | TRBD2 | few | TGCGCCAGCAGCAAGGGACTAGGCCCAATCAATGAGCAGTTCTTC | CASSKGLGPINEQFF
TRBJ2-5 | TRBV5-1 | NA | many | TGCGCCAGCAAGCCTAGCGAACACCAAGAGACCCAGTACTTC | CASKPSEHQETQYF
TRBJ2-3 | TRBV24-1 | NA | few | TGTGCCACCAGTGACCCCCTAGTACCGGGAGAGGACCCAGATACGCAGTATTTT | CATSDPLVPGEDPDTQYF
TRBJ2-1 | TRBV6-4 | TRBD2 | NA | TGTGCCAGCAGTGACTCGTTTGAAGCGGGACTTAAATACAATGAGCAGTTCTTC | CASSDSFEAGLKYNEQFF
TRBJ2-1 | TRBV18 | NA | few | TGTGCCAGCTCACCAGGACAGAGAGGCAATGAGCAGTTCTTC | CASSPGQRGNEQFF
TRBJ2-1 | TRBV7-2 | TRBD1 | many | TGTGCCAGCAGCCCGGGACAGTCCTACAATGAGCAGTTCTTC | CASSPGQSYNEQFF
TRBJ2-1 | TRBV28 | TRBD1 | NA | TGTGCCAGCAGTCCAGCCTCGACAGGGGACAATGAGCAGTTCTTC | CASSPASTGDNEQFF
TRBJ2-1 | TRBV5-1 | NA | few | TGCGCCAGCAGCTTGGGGGGACGGAGCATCTACAATGAGCAGTTCTTC | CASSLGGRSIYNEQFF
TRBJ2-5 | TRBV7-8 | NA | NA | TGTGCCAGCAGCTTAGGTCAGGGTCGGCAAGAGACCCAGTACTTC | CASSLGQGRQETQYF
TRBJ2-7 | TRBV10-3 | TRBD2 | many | TGTGCCATCGGTCCGGGAGGGTATCTTGGCGAGCAGTACTTC | CAIGPGGYLGEQYF
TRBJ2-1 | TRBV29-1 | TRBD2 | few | TGCAGCGTTGTCTTCGCGGGAGGGCCGGGTTACAATGAGCAGTTCTTC | CSVVFAGGPGYNEQFF
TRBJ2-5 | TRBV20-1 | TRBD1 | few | TGCAGTGCTTCCTGGACAGGGGGCATAGAGACCCAGTACTTC | CSASWTGGIETQYF